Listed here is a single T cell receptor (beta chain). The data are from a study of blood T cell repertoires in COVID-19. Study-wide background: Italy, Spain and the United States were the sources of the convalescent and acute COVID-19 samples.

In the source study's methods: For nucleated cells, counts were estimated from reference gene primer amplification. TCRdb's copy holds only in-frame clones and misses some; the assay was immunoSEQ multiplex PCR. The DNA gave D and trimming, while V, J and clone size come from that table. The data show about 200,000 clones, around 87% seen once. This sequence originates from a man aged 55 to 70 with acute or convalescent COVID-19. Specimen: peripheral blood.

The CDR3 coding sequence is TGTGCCAGTAGTAGGGGGACAGGGGAAGGTGAAGCTTTCTTT. Protein sequence: CASSRGTGEGEAFF. The J gene is TRBJ1-1, the V gene TRBV19; 10 nucleotides match TRBD1. The germline V gene has CDR1 LNHDA and CDR2 SQIVND (reference sequence). This CDR3 spans 14 amino acids. Trimming at V came to 4 bases and at J to 7 bases, leaving 6 bases not matched to a gene. Drawing the rest from reference TRBV19 and TRBJ1-1, the complete variable domain is DGGITQSPKYLFRKEGQNVTLSCEQNLNHDAMYWYRQDPGQGLRLIYYSQIVNDFQKGDIAEGYSVSREKKESFPLTVTSAQKNPTAFYLCASSRGTGEGEAFFGQGTRLTVV.